The sequence of this T cell receptor beta chain was determined in a study of blood T cells in healthy people across ages. Whole-study results and caveats: Long-lived donors carried more naive CD4+ cells and greater diversity than aged donors.

This clonotype came up a few times. Its antigen remains unidentified. CDR1 is MDHEN, CDR2 SYDVKM, per germline. Between the trimmed V and J ends, which lost 2 bases and 7 bases, there was a span of 14 bases. The CDR3 extends over 14 amino acids. Primers used in a second PCR of about 6 to 11 cycles were a sample-barcoded 5' primer and a J-beta primer mix. Every cDNA was tagged by a template-switch adaptor with 12 random nucleotides. CDR3-containing paired-end reads numbered at least 2.5 million in each sample. TCRdb independently ran MiXCR on the 5' RACE reads; one entry per CDR3 protein. The sample consists of about 1 million distinct CDR3 sequences, 40% to 45% of them appearing once.

The sample was blood. This sequence originates from a woman aged 60-70 years in good health. The chain has TRBV28 and TRBJ1-2; D gene unclear. DNA for the CDR3: TGTGCCAGCAGTTTAAATAACAACCCTACTGGCTACACCTTC. Translating gives CASSLNNNPTGYTF.